The text below deals with one TCR beta chain. Its cognate antigen has yet to be identified. Base quality data are lacking; no much larger clone is found one base away. The sample is drawn from a study of blood T cell dynamics during melanoma immunotherapy (dated by TCRdb to 2018 to 2021). Regarding the complete study: Patients had metastatic melanoma and received first-line pembrolizumab or nivolumab plus ipilimumab as standard of care in the United Kingdom. To identify early correlates of response, the study profiled peripheral T cell receptor repertoires in patients with metastatic melanoma before and after one cycle of checkpoint inhibitor therapy. Consecutive patients formed a training cohort, and a further independent group of patients from the same centre was pooled into an external validation set. Broad study findings and their caveats: Unlike progressors, patients who went on to achieve disease control showed a bifurcated reorganization of the PBMC repertoire at W3, with either increased clonality or increased diversity. The study was unable to establish whether the T cell clones driving the repertoire changes were melanoma-specific or instead reflected general immune activation. The relatively small sample size was acknowledged as something that could potentially limit how far the results can be generalized.

V has 0 bases trimmed and J has 5 bases trimmed; junction bases matching no gene number 9. In the germline V gene, CDR1 corresponds to SGHRS and CDR2 to YFSETQ. From the cysteine up to the phenylalanine, the CDR3 has a length of 16 residues. CDR3 DNA is the only sequence kept; it has 48 bases, read in frame from the first base. Every bulk PBMC sample had a fixed 350 ng of DNA loaded. TCR beta CDR3 sequences were amplified from genomic DNA with the immunoSEQ TCRb Assay kit following manufacturer instructions. The KAPA Library Quantification Kit for Illumina platforms was used to quantify pooled libraries by qPCR. Pooled libraries were clustered at 0.6-1.1 pM and sequenced on an Illumina NextSeq 500. The published analysis was carried out like this. The TCR data were analyzed using immunoSEQ ANALYZER and the R LymphoSeq package. A rearrangement efficiency score was calculated as productive divided by the sum of productive and non-productive CDR3 sequences. Clonality was measured with the Gini coefficient and diversity with the Renyi index at alpha=1, and both measures were compared pairwise between timepoints within each patient. Clonal relatedness, based on an edit distance of 3, and repertoire similarity, based on the Bhattacharyya coefficient, were both computed in LymphoSeq. To classify response, a linear discriminant analysis based on week-3 changes in clonality and diversity was built with the R MASS and caret packages. In TCRdb, the immuneACCESS table is reduced to in-frame sequences with V and J assigned. These tables do not hold every clone; where another copy was compared, an unresolved V gene accounts for under half, and the others remain unexplained. That table supplies the V and J calls and clone size; D and trimming were determined from the DNA. In all, the sample holds about 15,000 clones, and around 84% of those were seen once. 3.5% to 4.5% of the sample is in the top ten clones.

The sample's time point label, in plain terms: pre-treatment baseline. Blood samples were taken at two points: before treatment (T0) and at week 3 (W3), which came after the first cycle of checkpoint blockade. Except for a couple of patients with rapid clinical progression, response was assessed 12 weeks after the first infusion by RECIST 1.1; disease control meant complete response, partial response or stable disease. Patients were not eligible if they had prior systemic cancer treatment, concomitant immunosuppressant therapy or synchronous other active malignancies. Both bulk PBMC and plasma cell-free DNA were sequenced for TCR beta so that circulating cells and T cell turnover could be tracked. PBMC were isolated from blood with Lymphoprep and SepMate tubes, followed by red cell lysis. DNA from PBMC and sorted T cell subsets was extracted with QIAamp DNA Blood Mini kits.

The source material was blood, sampled from a patient treated with checkpoint blockade. This receptor was identified in a human donor with melanoma. This chain joins TRBV5-1 to TRBJ2-3; TRBD1 matches 7 bases in the middle. In nucleotides, the sequence is TGCGCCAGCAGCTTGGCAAACGTAGCAGGGGGAGATACGCAGTATTTT. Its product reads: CASSLANVAGGDTQYF.